Shown below are 16 T cell receptor beta chains from a single sample sequenced in a study of T cell responses to AZD1222 COVID-19 vaccine. The method was immunoSEQ multiplex PCR; TCRdb's version includes in-frame clones alone and lacks a portion of them. The table shows more than 100,000 clones, with around 86% occurring only once. Here the sequenced sample was peripheral blood, taken on day 0 of AZD1222 vaccination. All receptors come from an adult in good health.

The chain combines TRBV28 with TRBJ2-1; D not resolved. The CDR3 is 16 amino acids. V lost 2 bases to trimming and J lost 0 bases, with 11 bases between them. CDR1 MDHEN and CDR2 SYDVKM come from the germline V gene. The CDR3 region has the DNA TGTGCCAGCAGTTTAGTCCCACCCAGCTCCTACAATGAGCAGTTCTTC. This encodes CASSLVPPSSYNEQFF.

The chain has TRBV30 and TRBJ2-3; D may be TRBD1 (5 bases). Germline V CDR1 and CDR2: GTSNPN, SVGIG (reference sequence). V shed 2 bases and J shed 10 bases, with 13 bases lying between them. This CDR3 comprises 12 residues. CDR3 sequence: CAWSPQGSAQYF. CDR3 sequence (DNA): TGTGCCTGGAGTCCCCAGGGCTCGGCGCAGTATTTT.

This chain links TRBV28 with TRBJ1-2; D not certain. V lost 10 bases, J lost 1 base, and 7 bases lay in between. This CDR3 has 11 residues. The germline V gene has CDR1 MDHEN and CDR2 SYDVKM. Here the CDR3 reads CATDNNYGYTF. CDR3 in DNA: TGTGCCACGGATAATAACTATGGCTACACCTTC.

The rearrangement links TRBV16 to TRBJ1-1; TRBD1 aligns across 10 bases. Germline assignment: CDR1 KGHSY and CDR2 FQNENV. The CDR3 consists of 15 residues. The ends lost 0 bases at V and 5 bases at J; junction bases unmatched: 3. The CDR3 spells CASSQSGQGGTEAFF. The CDR3 DNA follows: TGTGCCAGCAGCCAATCCGGACAGGGGGGGACTGAAGCTTTCTTT.

V and J are TRBV5-1 and TRBJ2-3, with 10 nucleotides matching TRBD1. Germline CDR1 SGHRS, CDR2 YFSETQ. CDR3 length: 13 residues. V trimming: 6 bases; J trimming: 3 bases; junction bases outside the gene matches: 1. CDR3 bases: TGCGCCAGCACGGACAGGGGGACAGATACGCAGTATTTT. Its protein product is CASTDRGTDTQYF.

The rearrangement joins TRBV6-5 to TRBJ1-1, with D perhaps TRBD1 (6 bases). The CDR3 spans 14 residues. From germline, CDR1 is MNHEY and CDR2 SVGAGI. With 4 bases removed from V and 4 bases from J, the gap between germline ends came to 13 bases. In DNA, the CDR3 is TGTGCCAGCAGTTTTAACAGGGAACGCACTGAAGCTTTCTTT. Translated: CASSFNRERTEAFF.

This clone was detected a few times. This chain uses TRBV28 with TRBJ2-1, with 11 bases aligning to TRBD2. CDR1 and CDR2 from the germline V gene are MDHEN and SYDVKM. CDR3 length: 14 residues. J lost 10 bases, V lost 6 bases, and 8 bases had no gene match. The CDR3 bases are TGTGCCAGCAGGCCTTATAGCGGGGGGGCCGAGCAGTTCTTC. It yields the protein CASRPYSGGAEQFF.

The chain employs TRBV7-6 and TRBJ2-1; D is possibly TRBD1 or TRBD2 (5 bases each). V was pared by 3 bases and J by 2 bases, with 11 bases between. The CDR3 contains 15 residues. Germline CDR1 and CDR2: SGHVS and FNYEAQ. CDR3: CASSLGPQTYNEQFF. CDR3 DNA: TGTGCCAGCAGCTTGGGACCTCAGACCTACAATGAGCAGTTCTTC.

The chain is built from TRBV5-6 and TRBJ1-1; no reliable D call. The ends were cut back, 4 bases at V and 4 bases at J, with 8 bases in the middle. The CDR3 extends over 12 amino acids. From germline, CDR1 is SGHDT and CDR2 YYEEEE. CDR3 amino acids: CASSAGPTEAFF. The CDR3 coding sequence is TGTGCCAGCAGCGCAGGTCCCACTGAAGCTTTCTTT.

The rearrangement uses TRBV5-1 and TRBJ2-2; possibly TRBD2 for D (6 bases). CDR3 length: 15 amino acids. Trimming cost V 0 bases and J 7 bases, with 13 bases left between them. Per the germline V gene, CDR1 is SGHRS and CDR2 is YFSETQ. CDR3 sequence reads: CASSLVGLASGELFF. CDR3 DNA sequence: TGCGCCAGCAGCTTGGTAGGGCTAGCGAGCGGGGAGCTGTTTTTT.

V and J are TRBV7-3 and TRBJ1-2; D might be TRBD1 (5 bases). Trimming cost V 5 bases and J 8 bases, with 21 bases left between them. The CDR3 has 15 residues. Germline V gene sequence: CDR1 SGHTA, CDR2 FQGTGA. This CDR3 reads CASSRNTGGREGYTF. The DNA for the CDR3 is TGTGCCAGCAGCCGAAATACGGGGGGACGAGAGGGCTACACCTTC.

The CDR3 reads CASSPDTNYGYTF. The CDR3 coding sequence is TGTGCCAGCAGCCCCGACACTAACTATGGCTACACCTTC. The V gene is TRBV3-1 (or the pseudogene TRBV3-2), the J gene TRBJ1-2; D gene uncertain. This CDR3 spans 13 amino acids. The germline V gene has CDR1 LGHDT and CDR2 YNNKEL (reference sequence). The V gene lost 4 bases and the J gene lost 0 bases, with 6 bases spanning the gap.

Points on this clone: Relative to the germline gene, one junction end is altered; a read error may explain this. This chain joins TRBV12-3 or TRBV12-4 and TRBJ2-1; 9 bases are a match to TRBD2. The CDR3 spans 13 residues. As DNA, the CDR3 is TGTGCCAGCAGTTCCCGAGGGCGGGAGGGCCGGGTCTTC. The encoded protein is CASSSRGREGRVF.

This chain links TRBV27 with TRBJ1-3; D is unresolved. V gave up 4 bases and J gave up 0 bases, with 13 bases separating them. Germline CDR1 reads MNHEY; CDR2 reads SMNVEV (reference sequence). This CDR3 is built from 16 residues. For the CDR3, the DNA is TGTGCCAGCAGTTCCGTCCCCCCCAGCTCTGGAAACACCATATATTTT. It codes for CASSSVPPSSGNTIYF.

CDR3 protein: CATRASGNEQFF. CDR3 nucleotides: TGTGCCACCAGGGCTAGCGGCAATGAGCAGTTCTTC. This sequence joins TRBV24-1 and TRBJ2-1; 7 bases line up with TRBD2. This CDR3 spans 12 amino acids. Germline values: CDR1 KGHDR, CDR2 SFDVKD. J was trimmed by 6 bases and V by 7 bases; bases with no gene match: 2.

This clone was recorded once. The chain combines TRBV28 with TRBJ1-3; D is unresolved. The CDR3 covers 14 residues. Germline V gene sequence: CDR1 MDHEN, CDR2 SYDVKM. V was clipped by 6 bases and J by 1 base, with 10 bases between them. CDR3 residues: CASSFDMSGNTIYF. In nucleotides, the CDR3 is TGTGCCAGCAGCTTCGACATGTCTGGAAACACCATATATTTT.